This entry lists 13 T cell receptor beta chains sequenced from one sample in a study of T-cell memory formation after mild COVID-19. MiXCR, run by TCRdb on the 5' RACE reads, gives a single entry per CDR3 protein. The sample contains about 170,000 distinct CDR3 sequences, under 15% of which appear only once. Material: PBMCs or a T cell subset sorted from them (not recorded which). These receptors came from a man aged 18 to 29 who had mild COVID-19 (a few samples of this study predate the infection). Cell type and time point are not known.

The V gene is TRBV28, the J gene TRBJ2-7; 11 nucleotides line up with TRBD1. This CDR3 contains 11 residues. Trimming at V came to 8 bases and at J to 10 bases, leaving 4 bases not matched to a gene. Per germline, CDR1 MDHEN and CDR2 SYDVKM. The CDR3 loop is CASEGTGGQYV. The CDR3 bases are TGTGCCAGCGAGGGGACAGGGGGACAGTACGTC.

This clonotype was found a few times. The gene calls are TRBV12-3 or TRBV12-4 and TRBJ1-5, with D hard to call. The CDR3 runs to 15 residues. V gave up 6 bases and J gave up 0 bases, with 12 bases separating them. Here the CDR3 DNA reads TGTGCCAGCAGCTCAGAAGATTATAGCAATCAGCCCCAGCATTTT. Translation: CASSSEDYSNQPQHF.

CDR3 loop: CASSEESGSGYTF. The CDR3, as DNA: TGTGCCAGCAGTGAAGAGTCCGGGAGTGGCTACACCTTC. This chain connects TRBV2 to TRBJ1-2; D uncertain. In germline, CDR1 is SNHLY, CDR2 FYNNEI. With 1 base removed from V and 7 bases from J, the gap between germline ends came to 10 bases. CDR3 length equals 13 residues.

This clonotype was found a few times. This chain links TRBV6-4 with TRBJ1-2; TRBD1 matches at 10 bases. CDR3 size: 15 residues. Germline CDR1 is MRHNA and CDR2 is SNTAGT. Unmatched junction bases numbered 2, after V lost 2 bases and J lost 2 bases. The CDR3: CASSDLTGGNYGYTF. CDR3 coding DNA: TGTGCCAGCAGTGACCTGACAGGGGGCAACTATGGCTACACCTTC.

The chain employs TRBV7-2 and TRBJ2-6; TRBD2 is a possible D gene (5 bases). This CDR3 contains 17 residues. V shed 2 bases and J shed 0 bases, with 11 bases lying between them. CDR1 SGHTA and CDR2 FQGNSA come from the germline V gene. CDR3 residues: CASSLRVGASGANVLTF. CDR3 sequence (DNA): TGTGCCAGCAGCTTACGGGTGGGAGCCTCTGGGGCCAACGTCCTGACTTTC.

The CDR3 DNA reads TGTGCCAGCAGCTTAGATGCGGCGCGGGGAGACGAGCAGTACTTC. Protein product: CASSLDAARGDEQYF. The V gene is TRBV7-2, the J gene TRBJ2-7; TRBD2 might be the D (6 bases). The CDR3 extends over 15 amino acids. CDR1 is SGHTA and CDR2 is FQGNSA in the germline V gene. The germline V and J ends were trimmed by 1 base and 5 bases, with 15 bases remaining between them.

The chain joins TRBV20-1 to TRBJ1-4; TRBD1 might be the D (6 bases). V lost 5 bases, J lost 5 bases, and 15 bases lay in between. The CDR3 is 14 residues long. CDR1 and CDR2 from the germline V gene are DFQATT and SNEGSKA (reference sequence). The CDR3 reads CSAGQTGRNEKLFF. The CDR3 nucleotides read TGCAGTGCTGGACAGACAGGAAGAAATGAAAAACTGTTTTTT.

This clonotype has a handful of counts. V usage is TRBV6-6 and J usage is TRBJ2-7; 10 bases are shared with TRBD2. J lost 1 base, V lost 6 bases, and 9 bases had no gene match. The germline V gene encodes CDR1 MNHNY and CDR2 SVGAGI (reference sequence). The CDR3 consists of 16 residues. CDR3 sequence (DNA): TGTGCCAGCAGCCCTCTAGCGGGGGTGTCTTCCTACGAGCAGTACTTC. Its protein is CASSPLAGVSSYEQYF.

The chain carries TRBV20-1 and TRBJ1-2, with D possibly matching TRBD1 (6 bases). V shed 3 bases and J shed 8 bases, with 16 bases lying between them. CDR1 is DFQATT and CDR2 is SNEGSKA in the germline V gene (reference sequence). The CDR3 contains 13 residues. CDR3 DNA sequence: TGCAGTGCTAGGGTCCCAGGGGCGGGCGGCTACACCTTC. Encoded protein: CSARVPGAGGYTF.

This clonotype appeared a few times. The gene calls are TRBV9 and TRBJ2-2; D assignment may be TRBD1 or TRBD2 (6 bases each). Deletions cut 2 bases from V and 8 bases from J, with 19 bases between. The CDR3 has 16 residues. Looked up from germline, CDR1 is SGDLS and CDR2 is YYNGEE. In DNA, the CDR3 is TGTGCCAGCAGCGTCGTGGGGGGAACCGGGACAGGGGAGCTGTTTTTT. It codes for CASSVVGGTGTGELFF.

This clonotype was picked up many times. The chain combines TRBV20-1 with TRBJ2-5; 9 nucleotides agree with TRBD2. This CDR3 contains 17 residues. Germline assignment: CDR1 DFQATT and CDR2 SNEGSKA (reference sequence). V shed 2 bases and J 7 bases; nucleotides not matched to a gene: 17. The CDR3 reads CSARRDRTSAGNGTQYF. The CDR3 DNA sequence: TGCAGTGCTAGAAGGGATCGGACTAGCGCCGGTAACGGGACCCAGTACTTC.

This clonotype has a single count. This chain joins TRBV28 and TRBJ1-1; possibly TRBD1 for D (5 bases). The V gene's germline CDR1 is MDHEN and CDR2 SYDVKM. The CDR3 sequence is 12 residues long. V was clipped by 6 bases and J by 11 bases, with 16 bases between them. CDR3 DNA: TGTGCCAGCAGCCGACCAGAGGGACGGGCTTTCTTT. It yields the protein CASSRPEGRAFF. Combining the CDR3 with reference TRBV28 and TRBJ1-1 gives the whole variable domain DVKVTQSSRYLVKRTGEKVFLECVQDMDHENMFWYRQDPGLGLRLIYFSYDVKMKEKGDIPEGYSVSREKKERFSLILESASTNQTSMYLCASSRPEGRAFFGQGTRLTVV.

The rearrangement links TRBV4-3 to TRBJ2-5; D is perhaps TRBD2 (7 bases). V lost 4 bases and J 8 bases, leaving 20 bases between the germline ends. This CDR3 spans 15 amino acids. Per the germline V gene, CDR1 is LGHNA and CDR2 is YSLEER. The CDR3 protein is CASSPEDSSGGTQYF. The DNA for the CDR3 is TGCGCCAGCAGCCCCGAGGACAGTTCGGGAGGAACCCAGTACTTC.